The 20 T cell receptor beta chains in this list originate from one sample, sequenced in a study of T cells in Graves' hyperthyroidism and ophthalmopathy. RNA transcripts served as the template for amplifying TCR beta CDR3 regions. TCR CDR3 underwent first-round RT-PCR with the HTBI primer set. MiXCR was run by TCRdb on the multiplex PCR reads, yielding one entry per CDR3 protein. The table lists approximately 690,000 distinct CDR3 sequences, approximately 14% of them singletons. The sample consisted of blood. These TCRs come from a woman between 45 and 65 years old with Graves' ophthalmopathy.

In this sample, this clonotype turned up a few times. The chain links TRBV9 to TRBJ2-1, with D perhaps TRBD2 (5 bases). Trimming shortened V by 0 bases and J by 4 bases, and 11 bases separated the two germline ends. The CDR3 runs 15 residues. Per germline, CDR1 SGDLS and CDR2 YYNGEE. The CDR3 bases are TGTGCCAGCAGCGTAGGTTTAGCGCGATACAATGAGCAGTTCTTC. Translating it yields CASSVGLARYNEQFF.

In this sample, this clonotype turned up many times. This sequence joins TRBV9 and TRBJ1-5; TRBD1 agrees at 7 bases. This CDR3 region has 15 residues. Germline values: CDR1 SGDLS, CDR2 YYNGEE. Trimming removed 3 bases from V and 4 bases from J; junction bases left unmatched: 7. Here the CDR3 DNA reads TGTGCCAGCAGCGCCACAGGGGCGGCGAATCAGCCCCAGCATTTT. Translation: CASSATGAANQPQHF.

This clonotype was counted ten times or more. V and J are TRBV20-1 and TRBJ2-1, with TRBD1 as a possible D gene (6 bases). This CDR3 region has 15 residues. V was cut by 1 base and J by 3 bases, with 13 bases left in between. Germline loops: CDR1 DFQATT, CDR2 SNEGSKA (reference sequence). CDR3 sequence: CSARVGGRVYNEQFF. CDR3 in DNA: TGCAGTGCTAGAGTAGGGGGTAGGGTCTACAATGAGCAGTTCTTC.

The genes are TRBV2 and TRBJ2-3; D possibly corresponds to TRBD2 (6 bases). The CDR3 is made up of 14 amino acids. Trimming pared 4 bases from V and 3 bases from J, leaving 11 bases between. Per the germline V gene, CDR1 is SNHLY and CDR2 is FYNNEI. Written as DNA, the CDR3 is TGTGCCAGCAGTGCCTTGCTAGCGACAGATACGCAGTATTTT. Translating it yields CASSALLATDTQYF. Based on the CDR3 plus reference TRBV2 and TRBJ2-3, the full variable domain is EPEVTQTPSHQVTQMGQEVILRCVPISNHLYFYWYRQILGQKVEFLVSFYNNEISEKSEIFDDQFSVERPDGSNFTLKIRSTKLEDSAMYFCASSALLATDTQYFGPGTRLTVL.

Of note for this clonotype: A junction end diverges from the germline sequence, so it may reflect a read error. V usage is TRBV4-1 and J usage is TRBJ2-3; 9 bases line up with TRBD2. The CDR3 extends over 16 amino acids. Germline V gives CDR1 MGHRA, CDR2 YSYEKL. In DNA, the CDR3 is TGTGCCAGCAGCCTCCTGACTAGCGGAAACACAGATACGCAGTATTTT. Translation gives CASSLLTSGNTDTQYF.

This clonotype was counted ten times or more. V is TRBV6-2 or TRBV6-3 and J is TRBJ2-1; 10 bases are a match to TRBD2. The germline V gene encodes CDR1 MNHEY and CDR2 SVGEGT. J was trimmed by 3 bases and V by 0 bases; bases with no gene match: 11. The CDR3 is 19 residues long. CDR3 sequence (DNA): TGTGCCAGCAGTTACTCTTTGTTGTTAGCGGGAGGATTCTACAATGAGCAGTTCTTC. It codes for CASSYSLLLAGGFYNEQFF.

This clonotype was observed at least ten times. The J gene is TRBJ2-2, the V gene TRBV5-1; TRBD2 agrees at 10 bases. This CDR3 comprises 15 residues. Germline lookup yields CDR1 SGHRS and CDR2 YFSETQ. V dropped 5 bases and J dropped 0; count of bases not matched to a gene: 1. CDR3 in DNA: TGCGCCAGCAGACTAGCGGGATCGAACACCGGGGAGCTGTTTTTT. Amino acids: CASRLAGSNTGELFF.

The CDR3 region has the DNA TGTGCCAGCAGTTATAGTGGGAGGGACAATGAGCAGTTCTTC. Translation: CASSYSGRDNEQFF. This chain connects TRBV6-2 or TRBV6-3 to TRBJ2-1; 7 bases line up with TRBD2. Per the germline V gene, CDR1 is MNHEY and CDR2 is SVGEGT. V trimming: 3 bases; J trimming: 5 bases; junction bases outside the gene matches: 4. The CDR3 is 14 amino acids.

DNA for the CDR3: TGTGCCAGCAGCGTAGATGTCGACATAAACTACGAGCAGTACTTC. Its translation: CASSVDVDINYEQYF. The chain uses TRBV9 and TRBJ2-7; D is ambiguous. Trimming pared 0 bases from V and 3 bases from J, leaving 13 bases between. The CDR3 covers 15 residues. The germline gives CDR1 SGDLS, CDR2 YYNGEE.

This clonotype was seen at least ten times. The V call is TRBV29-1, the J call TRBJ2-1; 12 bases are a match to TRBD2. Germline assignment: CDR1 SQVTM and CDR2 ANQGSEA. J gave up 4 bases and V 4 bases, and 5 bases lay outside the gene matches. The length of the CDR3 is 15 residues. CDR3 nucleotide sequence: TGCAGCGTTGTCCTAGCGGGAGGGGGTTACAATGAGCAGTTCTTC. It yields the protein CSVVLAGGGYNEQFF.

The chain uses TRBV30 and TRBJ1-2; D may be TRBD1 (6 bases). CDR1 and CDR2 (germline): GTSNPN, SVGIG (reference sequence). The CDR3 runs 16 residues. V lost 0 bases, J lost 4 bases, and 18 bases lay in between. Here the CDR3 DNA reads TGTGCCTGGAGTGTACTGCGACAGGCTAGATCCTATGGCTACACCTTC. This sequence encodes CAWSVLRQARSYGYTF.

This clonotype came up many times. V gene TRBV30 combines with J gene TRBJ2-7, with D hard to call. The V end was cut by 3 bases, the J end by 1 base, with 10 bases between. The CDR3 has 13 residues. From germline, CDR1 is GTSNPN and CDR2 SVGIG (reference sequence). The CDR3 nucleotides read TGTGCCTGGAGGGCCTCGCGTTCCTACGAGCAGTACTTC. This sequence encodes CAWRASRSYEQYF.

This clonotype was seen repeatedly, ten times or more. The V gene is TRBV28, the J gene TRBJ2-7; 7 positions match TRBD1. With 5 bases clipped from V and 3 bases from J, the junction kept 7 bases outside the gene matches. The CDR3 spans 14 residues. Germline CDR1 is MDHEN and CDR2 is SYDVKM. The CDR3 sequence: CASSLYDRDYEQYF. As DNA, the CDR3 is TGTGCCAGCAGTCTATACGACAGGGACTACGAGCAGTACTTC.

This clonotype was counted between two and nine times. The chain carries TRBV29-1 and TRBJ2-7; 10 positions agree with TRBD2. CDR3 length equals 13 residues. The germline V gene has CDR1 SQVTM and CDR2 ANQGSEA. V lost 7 bases and J lost 6; bases outside the gene matches: 9. This chain's CDR3 is CSAYLAGVGEQYF. The CDR3 nucleotides read TGCAGCGCCTATCTAGCGGGAGTAGGCGAGCAGTACTTC.

The CDR3 nucleotides are TGTGCCAGCAGCGTCACGGGACTTATAGGTCCAGATACGCAGTATTTT. Its protein is CASSVTGLIGPDTQYF. The chain links TRBV7-2 to TRBJ2-3; perhaps TRBD2 as D (6 bases). Germline CDR1 SGHTA, CDR2 FQGNSA. Trimming took 5 bases from V and 4 from J, leaving 19 bases between them. CDR3 size: 16 residues.

This clonotype was seen at least ten times. V usage is TRBV7-6 and J usage is TRBJ2-2; no clear D gene. The V gene's germline CDR1 is SGHVS and CDR2 FNYEAQ. V dropped 0 bases and J dropped 1 base, with 15 bases sitting between them. CDR3 length equals 18 residues. The CDR3 loop is CASSLAIAPVLNTGELFF. In DNA, the CDR3 is TGTGCCAGCAGCTTAGCGATCGCCCCGGTTTTGAACACCGGGGAGCTGTTTTTT.

In its sample, this clonotype was seen a few times. The genes are TRBV7-9 and TRBJ2-4, with 7 bases aligning to TRBD1. This CDR3 spans 16 amino acids. CDR1 and CDR2 from the germline V gene are SEHNR and FQNEAQ (reference sequence). Trimming took 5 bases from V and 6 from J; bases not matched to a gene: 13. The DNA for the CDR3 is TGTGCCAGCAGCACCCGACAGGGACACTACTCAAACATTCAGTACTTC. It translates to CASSTRQGHYSNIQYF.

For this clonotype: A much larger clone sits a single nucleotide away, making a read error possible. In this CDR3 the conserved last residue, phenylalanine or tryptophan, is missing, so a read error is likely. The CDR3 is CASSSRPSSYNEQFV. As DNA, the CDR3 is TGTGCCAGCAGTTCGAGGCCAAGCTCCTACAATGAGCAGTTCGTC. The chain is built from TRBV28 and TRBJ2-1; no clear D gene. The germline gives CDR1 MDHEN, CDR2 SYDVKM. The CDR3 runs 15 residues. Deletions cut 4 bases from V and 0 bases from J, with 10 bases between.

In its sample, this clonotype was seen once. The rearrangement links TRBV20-1 to TRBJ2-7; D is possibly TRBD2 (5 bases). Germline CDR1 is DFQATT and CDR2 is SNEGSKA (reference sequence). There are 15 residues in the CDR3. V was pared by 0 bases and J by 7 bases, with 19 bases between. CDR3 sequence reads: CSARDWGKAPGEQYF. The CDR3 DNA follows: TGCAGTGCTAGAGATTGGGGTAAGGCACCGGGGGAGCAGTACTTC.

In its sample, this clonotype was seen once. The chain joins TRBV19 to TRBJ2-2; D unresolved. CDR3 length: 11 amino acids. Trimming stripped 3 bases from V and 14 bases from J, with 10 bases between. Germline V CDR1 and CDR2: LNHDA, SQIVND (reference sequence). Here the CDR3 DNA reads TGTGCCAGTAGTATCTCGCCAACACTGTTTTTT. It specifies CASSISPTLFF.